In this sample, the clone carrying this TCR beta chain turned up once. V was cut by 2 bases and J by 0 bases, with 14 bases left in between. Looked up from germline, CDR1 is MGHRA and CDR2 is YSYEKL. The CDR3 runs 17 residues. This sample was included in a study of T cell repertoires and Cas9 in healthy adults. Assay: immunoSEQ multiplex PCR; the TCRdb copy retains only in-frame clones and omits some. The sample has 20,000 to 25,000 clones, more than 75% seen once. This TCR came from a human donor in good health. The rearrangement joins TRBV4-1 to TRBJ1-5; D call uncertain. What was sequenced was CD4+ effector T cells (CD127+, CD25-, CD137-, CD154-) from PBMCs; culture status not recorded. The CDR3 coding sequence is TGCGCCAGCAGCCAAAAACCCAGGACGGATAGCAATCAGCCCCAGCATTTT. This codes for CASSQKPRTDSNQPQHF.